This T cell receptor (beta chain) was recovered during a study of blood T cells in healthy people across ages (dated by TCRdb to the mid-2010s). Study-level background: In model experiments, template switching captured about one uniquely barcoded TCR beta cDNA molecule for every two T cells. To track age-related changes in TCR beta repertoire diversity, the study relied on deep sequencing normalized with unique cDNA molecular identifiers. Four age groups were formed from the donors: young (average approximately 16 years), middle-aged (less than 40), aged (approximately 60) and long-lived (more than 75). To avoid experimental bias, donors of different ages were spread randomly across the sequencing lanes. The study analyzed two additional independent replicas of 1 million unique cDNA reads from the same blood draw for two donors, one aged 18 to 30 and one aged 80 or older.

What the research found in general, with its limitations: Bulk unsorted PBMC profiling prevented conclusive comparison of naive and antigen-experienced compartments. Estimates of total diversity based on one million sequenced T cells were considered lower bounds and underestimates. Compared with the aged group, more naive CD4+ T cells, fewer expanded clones and increased TCR diversity were shown by the long-lived group, suggesting age selection. A strong correlation was found between observed TCR beta diversity and the percentage of naive T cells measured by flow cytometry. Because donor CMV infection status was unknown, age-related changes in expanded clonotypes were potentially confounded. Observed TCR beta diversity per million T cells fell roughly linearly with age, and a significant reduction was already apparent by age around 44.

Libraries were built with 5' RACE. The instrument given in TCRdb is Illumina HiSeq 2500. A second 7 to 11 cycle PCR used a sample-barcoded 5' primer and a J-beta primer mix. A template-switch 5' adaptor carrying 12 random nucleotides introduced a unique molecular identifier onto each TCR beta cDNA molecule. Each sample yielded at least 3 million CDR3-containing paired-end reads. All of the RNA was converted into first-strand cDNA using the Mint cDNA synthesis kit, with a TRBC-specific oligonucleotide serving as the primer. Following uracil-DNA glycosylase treatment, a first 18-cycle PCR with universal primers M1SS and BC2_uni_R was performed on all cDNA. The original methods were these. For normalization, 1 million high-quality reads, each with a distinct molecular identifier, were randomly selected from each sample. Instead of being binned into consensus sequences, reads with shared molecular identifiers were discarded. MiTCR, run with a Q25 quality threshold and the strictest error-elimination algorithm, handled CDR3 identification, clonotype clustering and error correction. Lower-bound total TCR beta diversity was estimated with a nonparametric unseen species model using Euler transformation. The public reads were reanalyzed by TCRdb: fastp trimming at Q25, MiXCR alignment, in-frame beta chains only. Rows are unified per CDR3 protein, each entry keeping the most common DNA and genes. TCRdb's processing, not the authors', yielded these V and J calls. The sample table holds 800,000 to 1,000,000 distinct CDR3 sequences, of which around 46% were seen once. The leading ten clones occupy 10% to 15% of the sample.

Many counts were recorded for this clonotype. It lacks a known antigen. No base qualities exist here, and no much larger clone lies one base off it. Donors were a few dozen systemically healthy Caucasian individuals from Russia aged roughly 6 to 100 years. Approximately 11 milliliters of peripheral blood were drawn from each donor into EDTA-treated Vacutainer tubes. Ficoll-Paque density-gradient centrifugation was used to isolate PBMCs, with at least 6.5 million obtained per sample. Total RNA was extracted from PBMCs with Trizol reagent, with at least 5 micrograms obtained per sample. For every donor, flow cytometry on a PBMC aliquot measured the percentage of naive CD45RAhigh/CD27high T cells. Deletion took 0 bases off V and 7 bases off J, with a span of 17 bases between the germline ends. Taken from cysteine to phenylalanine, the CDR3 has 15 residues. CDR3 DNA is the only sequence kept; it has 45 bases, read in frame from the first base. According to the germline V gene, CDR1 reads SGDLS and CDR2 reads YYNGEE.

This sequence uses TRBV9 and TRBJ2-7; TRBD2 might be the D gene, on 5 matching bases. This receptor was identified in a man under 40 in good health. The sample taken for sequencing was blood. Here is the DNA: TGTGCCAGCAGCGTAGGTGGAGGCGGTCCGGGTGAGCAGTACTTC. This translates into CASSVGGGGPGEQYF. The reference TRBV9 and TRBJ2-7 proteins fill in what lies around the CDR3, so the full variable domain reads DSGVTQTPKHLITATGQRVTLRCSPRSGDLSVYWYQQSLDQGLQFLIQYYNGEERAKGNILERFSAQQFPDLHSELNLSSLELGDSALYFCASSVGGGGPGEQYFGPGTRLTVT.